Listed here is a single T cell receptor (beta chain). No antigen is known for it. HCMV-specific IgG was detected in serum with a commercial ELISA kit to determine HCMV serostatus. Peripheral blood mononuclear cells were isolated from blood by Ficoll density gradient centrifugation. Sequencer: Illumina HiSeq 2000. TCR beta cDNA libraries were prepared using 5'RACE template switching, which introduced a universal primer site and unique molecular identifiers. cDNA synthesis was primed from the TCR beta constant segment and was followed by two successive PCR amplification steps. The paper's processing steps were these. MIGEC handled demultiplexing of the reads and grouping by UMI, while MiTCR was used to assemble and quantify clonotypes. Only TCR cDNA sequences supported by at least two reads were kept to exclude erroneous sequences. The tcR package was used for downstream repertoire analysis, and clonotypes were matched between fractions using CDR3 nucleotide sequence together with V segment. VDJmatch was used to annotate antigen specificity against VDJdb, with one amino acid substitution allowed in CDR3. TCRdb reprocessed the public reads and reports one entry per CDR3 protein sequence, without DNA. These V and J calls are TCRdb output, not the study's own analysis. This sample's clone table shows about 390,000 distinct CDR3 sequences. Of the sample, approximately 11% is held by the ten largest clones.

These data are taken from a study of T cells expressing NK-cell markers (dated by TCRdb to the early 2020s). About the full investigation: Seven or eight donors provided sorted CD3+CD56+NKG2C+, CD3+CD56+NKG2C- and CD3+CD56-NKG2C+ T-cell subsets, whose TCR beta-chain repertoires were profiled. Seven of the eight sequenced donors were HCMV-seropositive and one was HCMV-seronegative. All eight donors whose samples were sequenced were randomly selected healthy volunteers, three of them men and five women. The libraries were sequenced on Illumina HiSeq 2000/2500, MiSeq or NextSeq, producing 2 x 150 bp reads.

The CDR3 numbers 16 residues from cysteine through phenylalanine. DNA is not recorded here. CDR1 and CDR2, per the germline V gene, are SGHAT and FQNNGV. Beyond this particular receptor, the publication reports: Whether the expanded NKG2C-expressing T cell clones were specific for HCMV antigens remained unclear. Those dominant clonotypes were again the most abundant among CD3+CD56-NKG2C+ cells in a handful of donors, at about 28.3-60.1%. In roughly six donors, the dominant CD3+CD56+NKG2C+ clonotypes ranked among the top 10 CD8+ clonotypes, making up about 1.0-7.0% of CD8+ T cells.

The sequence was collected from a woman between 50 and 59 years old in good health. Donor details come from another sample of the same person, matched by shared clones. Sample: blood T cells: a sorted CD56 or NKG2C T cell subset, CD4+ or CD8+ T cells, or bulk PBMC T cells (not recorded which). The rearranged chain carries TRBV11-2 and TRBJ2-1; TCRdb outputs TRBD2, but without DNA this stays unchecked. The CDR3 region reads CASLGSGRAAYNEQFF. Here the CDR3 is joined to the reference TRBV11-2 and TRBJ2-1 genes, and the full variable domain is: EAGVAQSPRYKIIEKRQSVAFWCNPISGHATLYWYQQILGQGPKLLIQFQNNGVVDDSQLPKDRFSAERLKGVDSTLKIQPAKLEDSAVYLCASLGSGRAAYNEQFFGPGTRLTVL.